This TCR beta chain was sequenced for a study of human T cells and chemical hapten exposure. Study as a whole: All patients underwent weekly scalp dosing with diphenylcyclopropenone for the full roughly 23-week study.

Notes on this clonotype: Its antigen is currently unknown.

Individual cDNA molecules each carried unique molecular identifiers attached by the library. TCRdb called the RACE reads again in MiXCR, with one record for every CDR3 protein. The data hold 210,000 or so distinct CDR3 sequences, with under 25% observed a single time. Trimming cost V 4 bases and J 4 bases, with 10 bases left between them. Germline V gene data show CDR1 as MRHNA and CDR2 as SNTAGT. CDR3 length: 14 amino acids. Study-level points and caveats: In comparison with controls, expanded TCRs gave rise to a significantly larger number of large CDR3 similarity clusters.

Documented time point: patch test 3, about 24 weeks after DPC sensitization. Treatment denoted: therapeutic diphenylcyclopropenone sensitization with weekly scalp DPC. Donors were 18 to 70-year-old alopecia patients suitable for DPC. The sample was whole blood, taken in connection with sensitization to the hapten diphenylcyclopropenone (DPC). The rearrangement joins TRBV6-4 to TRBJ2-2; D is uncertain. This TCR was sampled from a woman aged 40-49 years with alopecia areata. Some clones in this sample may be carry-over from other donors' samples. The CDR3 sequence is CASSASPGTGELFF. The CDR3 DNA follows: TGTGCCAGCAGTGCCTCCCCAGGCACCGGGGAGCTGTTTTTT.